Presented here are 10 T cell receptor beta chains from one specimen sequenced in a study of cytomegalovirus exposure and HLA in healthy donors. PCR primers comprised 60 Vbeta and 13 Jbeta primers. Some clones are missing from TCRdb's copy, which holds only in-frame ones; the method was immunoSEQ multiplex PCR. Of about 150,000 clones listed, more than 75% were seen once; the top ten hold 0.9% to 1.2%. Sequences were obtained from PBMCs. Receptor source: a male donor in good health and CMV-seronegative.

V and J are TRBV11-2 and TRBJ1-4; TRBD1 is a possible D gene (6 bases). The germline V gene encodes CDR1 SGHAT and CDR2 FQNNGV. The CDR3 consists of 14 residues. V was clipped by 3 bases and J by 4 bases, with 9 bases between them. The CDR3 is CASSFGTLNEKLFF. CDR3 coding DNA: TGTGCCAGCAGCTTTGGGACACTTAATGAAAAACTGTTTTTT. The full variable domain, completed using reference TRBV11-2 and TRBJ1-4, is EAGVAQSPRYKIIEKRQSVAFWCNPISGHATLYWYQQILGQGPKLLIQFQNNGVVDDSQLPKDRFSAERLKGVDSTLKIQPAKLEDSAVYLCASSFGTLNEKLFFGSGTQLSVL.

For the CDR3, the DNA is TGCGCCAGCAGCCCTGGGACAAAAAAGTACGAGCAGTACTTC. It encodes CASSPGTKKYEQYF. The rearrangement links TRBV4-1 to TRBJ2-7, with a tentative D call TRBD1 (6 bases). The germline V gene has CDR1 MGHRA and CDR2 YSYEKL. The CDR3 is 14 residues long. The ends were cut back, 4 bases at V and 4 bases at J, with 14 bases in the middle.

This clone was found a few times. The rearrangement links TRBV30 to TRBJ2-3; possible D gene TRBD2, 6 bases. This CDR3 comprises 15 residues. The germline gives CDR1 GTSNPN, CDR2 SVGIG (reference sequence). The ends were cut back, 3 bases at V and 6 bases at J, with 19 bases in the middle. The CDR3 loop reads CAWRVRPAGSDTQYF. The CDR3 coding sequence is TGTGCCTGGAGGGTCCGCCCAGCCGGGAGCGATACGCAGTATTTT.

CDR3 in DNA: TGTGCCAGCAGTGGAGCCAGGACAGGAGACACTGAAGCTTTCTTT. It yields the protein CASSGARTGDTEAFF. V gene TRBV6-1 combines with J gene TRBJ1-1; 7 positions match TRBD1. The J segment lost 3 bases and the V segment lost 4 bases, leaving 8 bases of the junction unmatched. The CDR3 consists of 15 residues. Germline V gene sequence: CDR1 MNHNS, CDR2 SASEGT.

DNA for the CDR3: TGCAGTGCTGTAAACTATGGCTACACCTTC. Translated: CSAVNYGYTF. V is TRBV20-1 and J is TRBJ1-2, with D uncertain. CDR1 and CDR2 from the germline V gene are DFQATT and SNEGSKA (reference sequence). V lost 5 bases and J 2 bases, leaving 3 bases between the germline ends. The CDR3 is 10 residues long.

The chain joins TRBV19 to TRBJ2-3; 12 positions agree with TRBD2. Trimming at V came to 2 bases and at J to 6 bases, leaving 6 bases not matched to a gene. The germline CDR1 and CDR2 sequences are LNHDA and SQIVND (reference sequence). The CDR3 is 16 residues long. In DNA, the CDR3 is TGTGCCAGTAGTATAAGGCTAGCGGGGGGGATGGATACGCAGTATTTT. Its protein product is CASSIRLAGGMDTQYF.

This chain links TRBV7-2 with TRBJ2-3, with D possibly being TRBD2 (7 bases). CDR1 and CDR2 from the germline V gene are SGHTA and FQGNSA. V was shortened by 0 bases and J by 6 bases, with 16 bases between the two germline ends. The CDR3 has 16 residues. In DNA, the CDR3 is TGTGCCAGCAGCTTAGCGTCGAGGGGGGGCGGTGATACGCAGTATTTT. It is translated as CASSLASRGGGDTQYF.

With regard to this clone: At one of its ends the junction is not consistent with the germline gene, which may arise from a read error. Other nucleotide sequences in the sample specify the same CDR3. V is TRBV7-9 and J is TRBJ1-4, with a possible D match to TRBD1 (6 bases). The V gene's germline CDR1 is SEHNR and CDR2 FQNEAQ (reference sequence). The length of the CDR3 is 15 residues. The CDR3 loop is CASSPRDKDNEKLFF. DNA of the CDR3: TGCGCCAGCAGCCCCCGGGACAAGGATAATGAAAAACTGTTTTTT.

The chain links TRBV2 to TRBJ2-5, with D possibly TRBD2 on 7 matching bases. The CDR3 consists of 13 residues. The ends were cut back, 6 bases at V and 5 bases at J, with 13 bases in the middle. Germline V gene sequence: CDR1 SNHLY, CDR2 FYNNEI. CDR3 sequence: CASSGGRLETQYF. The DNA of the CDR3 is TGTGCCAGCAGCGGGGGGCGATTGGAGACCCAGTACTTC.

The chain carries TRBV18 and TRBJ2-7; D may be TRBD1 (6 bases). Trimming removed 5 bases from V and 0 bases from J, with 14 bases in between. Germline V lookup: CDR1 KGHSH, CDR2 LQKENI. The CDR3 runs 15 residues. In nucleotides, the CDR3 is TGTGCCAGCTCATCCTTGGGGGCAAGCTCCTACGAGCAGTACTTC. It translates to CASSSLGASSYEQYF.